This note documents a single T cell receptor (beta chain) sequence. As yet, its antigen is unknown. The sample belongs to a study of identifying expanded T cells in peripheral blood. Libraries were prepared by immunoSEQ multiplex PCR; TCRdb keeps only in-frame clonotypes and omits some of them. Altogether some 90,000 clones are present, 75% to 90% being singletons, with the ten largest covering 5.6%. Study-wide results and limits: Roughly two-week clone count variance significantly increased as total template count grew.

This TCR came from a person between 18 and 75 years old in good health. Source material: blood.

The CDR3 nucleotides read TGTGCCAGCAGCTTAGATCAGCCGGGAAAACTGTTTTTT. Protein product: CASSLDQPGKLFF. This chain connects TRBV11-2 to TRBJ1-4; D remains unclear. Germline-derived CDR1 and CDR2 are SGHAT and FQNNGV. Trimming pared 0 bases from V and 10 bases from J, leaving 9 bases between. The CDR3 covers 13 residues.